This T cell receptor beta chain was recorded in a study of monozygotic twins with inflammatory bowel disease. Eight distinct reactions (per sample) were used to make the cDNA. TCRdb reanalyzed the 5' RACE reads, giving one entry per CDR3 protein sequence and no DNA. The table lists approximately 420,000 distinct CDR3 sequences, with 2.4% in the top ten. Germline values: CDR1 SGHAT, CDR2 FQNNGV. This CDR3 has 16 amino acids. The sequencing sample was made of blood. The source of this sequence is a human donor with ulcerative colitis or Crohn's disease, or a healthy co-twin of an affected twin (not recorded which). This rearrangement joins TRBV11-2 to TRBJ2-1; without DNA, the TCRdb call of TRBD2 cannot be checked. CDR3 sequence reads: CASSLGTSGRGNEQFF.